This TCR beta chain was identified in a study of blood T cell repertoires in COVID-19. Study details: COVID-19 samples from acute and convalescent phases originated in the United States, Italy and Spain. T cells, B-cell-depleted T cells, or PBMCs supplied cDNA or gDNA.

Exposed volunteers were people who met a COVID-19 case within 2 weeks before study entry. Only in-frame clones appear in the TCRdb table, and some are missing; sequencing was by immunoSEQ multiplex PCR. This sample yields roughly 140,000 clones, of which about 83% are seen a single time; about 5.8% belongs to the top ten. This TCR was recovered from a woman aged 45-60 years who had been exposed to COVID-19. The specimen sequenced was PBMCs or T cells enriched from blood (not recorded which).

CDR3 in amino acids: CASSYQGLGGYTF. CDR3 bases: TGTGCCAGCAGTTACCAGGGTTTAGGTGGCTACACCTTC. This chain links TRBV6-5 with TRBJ1-2; possible D gene TRBD1, 5 bases. Germline V gene lookup returns CDR1 MNHEY and CDR2 SVGAGI. This CDR3 has 13 amino acids. Trimming took 2 bases from V and 7 from J, leaving 11 bases between them.